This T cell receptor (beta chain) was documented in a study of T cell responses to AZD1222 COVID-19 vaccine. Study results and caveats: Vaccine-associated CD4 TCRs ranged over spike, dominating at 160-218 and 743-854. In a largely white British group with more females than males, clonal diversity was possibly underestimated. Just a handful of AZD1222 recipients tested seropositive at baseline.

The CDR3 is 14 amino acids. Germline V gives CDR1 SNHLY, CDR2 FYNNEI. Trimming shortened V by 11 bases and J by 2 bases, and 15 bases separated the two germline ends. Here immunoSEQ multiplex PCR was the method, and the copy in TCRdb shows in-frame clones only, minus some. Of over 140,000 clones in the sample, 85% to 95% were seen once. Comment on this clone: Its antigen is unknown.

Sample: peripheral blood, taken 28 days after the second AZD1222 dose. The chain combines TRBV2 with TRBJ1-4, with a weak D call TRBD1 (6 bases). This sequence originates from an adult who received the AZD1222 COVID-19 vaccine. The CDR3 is CAGCRGGTNEKLFF. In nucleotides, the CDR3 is TGTGCCGGGTGTAGGGGGGGCACTAATGAAAAACTGTTTTTT.